The next 21 T cell receptor beta chains were all read from a single sample in a study of CD8+ T cells in alopecia areata. Following RNA extraction, reverse transcription yielded cDNA that acted as the sequencing template. Generated by immunoSEQ multiplex PCR, the TCRdb table keeps only in-frame clones and is missing some. The data hold 200,000 to 250,000 clones, with 50% to 70% observed a single time. Treatment indicated: oral pan-JAK inhibitor, 5-10 mg twice daily. The specimen comprised CD4+ T cells sorted from blood, sampled at week 4, from a patient treated with tofacitinib. The source of these receptors is a human donor with alopecia areata.

This chain links TRBV7-2 with TRBJ1-2; TRBD1 agrees at 7 bases. This CDR3 spans 14 amino acids. Germline lookup yields CDR1 SGHTA and CDR2 FQGNSA. J lost 10 bases, V lost 1 base, and 9 bases had no gene match. The CDR3 reads CASSLVGSTGDYTF. The CDR3 nucleotides are TGTGCCAGCAGCTTAGTAGGGAGTACAGGGGACTACACCTTC.

The J gene is TRBJ2-2, the V gene TRBV13, with D tentatively TRBD1 (6 bases). Germline V CDR1 and CDR2: PRHDT, FYEKMQ (reference sequence). The CDR3 runs to 14 residues. V lost 4 bases and J lost 5, with 11 bases in between. CDR3 in amino acids: CASSYRARTGELFF. CDR3 nucleotide sequence: TGTGCCAGCAGCTACAGGGCACGGACCGGGGAGCTGTTTTTT.

This sequence joins TRBV11-2 and TRBJ1-6, with a weak D call TRBD1 (5 bases). The CDR3 sequence is 14 residues long. Germline-derived CDR1 and CDR2 are SGHAT and FQNNGV. V was trimmed by 5 bases and J by 8 bases, leaving 13 bases between them. The CDR3 loop reads CASSTGTDYSPLHF. Written as DNA, the CDR3 is TGTGCCAGCAGCACCGGGACGGATTATTCACCCCTCCACTTT.

With respect to this clone: The sample carries other DNA sequences with the same CDR3. This chain connects TRBV27 to TRBJ1-1; D ambiguous. The V gene lost 2 bases and the J gene lost 1 base, with 5 bases spanning the gap. The CDR3 sequence is 13 residues long. Germline-derived CDR1 and CDR2 are MNHEY and SMNVEV (reference sequence). The CDR3 region has the DNA TGTGCCAGCAGTTTACGGGAGAACACTGAAGCTTTCTTT. Its protein is CASSLRENTEAFF.

The chain links TRBV9 to TRBJ2-1; a possible D gene is TRBD1 (5 bases). The CDR3 totals 16 residues. Trimming took 0 bases from V and 10 from J, leaving 20 bases between them. Germline loops: CDR1 SGDLS, CDR2 YYNGEE. This chain's CDR3 is CASSVGLRQSDLEQFF. In nucleotides, the CDR3 is TGTGCCAGCAGCGTAGGACTGAGACAGTCCGACTTAGAGCAGTTCTTC.

This clone was seen ten or more times. The chain has TRBV7-2 and TRBJ2-6, with 8 bases aligning to TRBD2. CDR3 length: 15 amino acids. Per germline, CDR1 SGHTA and CDR2 FQGNSA. V lost 4 bases and J lost 2; bases outside the gene matches: 1. The CDR3 nucleotides are TGTGCCAGCAGCTCAGCGGGGGCTGGGGCCAACGTCCTGACTTTC. Amino acids: CASSSAGAGANVLTF.

The chain has TRBV29-1 and TRBJ2-5; D is undetermined. CDR3 length: 14 residues. Germline lookup yields CDR1 SQVTM and CDR2 ANQGSEA. Trimming removed 4 bases at V and 3 bases at J, with 15 bases between. For the CDR3, the DNA is TGCAGCGTTGTCTCCGCAGGATTAAAAGAGACCCAGTACTTC. It codes for CSVVSAGLKETQYF.

This sequence joins TRBV29-1 and TRBJ1-2; 12 bases fit TRBD1. V shed 6 bases and J 7 bases; nucleotides not matched to a gene: 6. Germline V lookup: CDR1 SQVTM, CDR2 ANQGSEA. The CDR3 is 13 amino acids. CDR3 amino acids: CSVARGQGAGYTF. In DNA, the CDR3 is TGCAGCGTCGCAAGGGGACAGGGGGCTGGCTACACCTTC.

Concerning this clone itself: Compared with germline, one end of the junction differs, possibly owing to a read error. This sequence joins TRBV27 and TRBJ1-1, with 8 bases that match TRBD1. The V gene's germline CDR1 is MNHEY and CDR2 SMNVEV (reference sequence). The CDR3 consists of 14 residues. This CDR3 is CASSRRTGNPEAFF. The CDR3 DNA follows: TGTGCCAGCAGCCGTAGGACAGGGAACCCTGAAGCTTTCTTT.

J is TRBJ2-7 and V is TRBV29-1; 12 bases line up with TRBD2. This CDR3 contains 14 residues. Looked up from germline, CDR1 is SQVTM and CDR2 is ANQGSEA. After removal of 7 bases from V and 4 bases from J, the junction contained 8 bases not matched to a gene. The DNA for the CDR3 is TGCAGCGCTAGGACTAGCGGGGAAAGTTACGAGCAGTACTTC. Translated: CSARTSGESYEQYF.

This clone was counted only a few times. The chain employs TRBV29-1 and TRBJ2-3, with 7 positions matching TRBD1. The CDR3 contains 14 residues. With 5 bases clipped from V and 0 bases from J, the junction kept 5 bases outside the gene matches. Per germline, CDR1 SQVTM and CDR2 ANQGSEA. This chain's CDR3 is CSVRPGQSTDTQYF. The CDR3 region has the DNA TGCAGCGTTCGTCCGGGACAGAGCACAGATACGCAGTATTTT.

J is TRBJ1-2 and V is TRBV30; 9 bases agree with TRBD1. Germline trimming cut 5 bases from V and 3 bases from J; bases unmatched to any gene: 7. The CDR3 runs 14 residues. CDR1 is GTSNPN, CDR2 SVGIG, per germline (reference sequence). In DNA, the CDR3 is TGTGCCTGGGTGAAGGACAGGGGCGACTATGGCTACACCTTC. Residues: CAWVKDRGDYGYTF.

The rearrangement links TRBV27 to TRBJ1-2; tentatively, D is TRBD1 (5 bases). This CDR3 contains 13 residues. V shed 0 bases and J shed 7 bases, with 9 bases lying between them. Germline V lookup: CDR1 MNHEY, CDR2 SMNVEV (reference sequence). CDR3 amino acids: CASSLSRGSGYTF. CDR3 DNA: TGTGCCAGCAGTTTATCGCGGGGGTCTGGCTACACCTTC.

The chain's CDR3 is CASRTGSNTGELFF. The CDR3 nucleotides are TGTGCCAGTAGGACGGGGTCGAACACCGGGGAGCTGTTTTTT. The rearrangement uses TRBV19 and TRBJ2-2; a weak D match, TRBD2 (5 bases). V dropped 6 bases and J dropped 0 bases, with 8 bases sitting between them. CDR1 LNHDA and CDR2 SQIVND come from the germline V gene (reference sequence). The CDR3 extends over 14 amino acids. The complete variable domain, with remaining parts taken from reference TRBV19 and TRBJ2-2, reads DGGITQSPKYLFRKEGQNVTLSCEQNLNHDAMYWYRQDPGQGLRLIYYSQIVNDFQKGDIAEGYSVSREKKESFPLTVTSAQKNPTAFYLCASRTGSNTGELFFGEGSRLTVL.

J is TRBJ2-5 and V is TRBV30, with TRBD1 matching over 8 bases. The CDR3 consists of 12 residues. Trimming cost V 5 bases and J 4 bases; bases outside gene matches: 3. Germline CDR1 reads GTSNPN; CDR2 reads SVGIG (reference sequence). The CDR3 region is CAWGTGTETQYF. The CDR3 DNA reads as TGTGCCTGGGGGACAGGCACAGAGACCCAGTACTTC.

Of note for this clone: Within the sample, other DNA sequences also encode this same CDR3. V usage is TRBV30 and J usage is TRBJ1-5; no firm D call. CDR1 GTSNPN and CDR2 SVGIG come from the germline V gene (reference sequence). The CDR3 totals 12 residues. Trimming pared 1 base from V and 1 base from J, leaving 2 bases between. The DNA for the CDR3 is TGTGCCTGGAGTGGGAGCAATCAGCCCCAGCATTTT. Its translation is CAWSGSNQPQHF.

DNA of the CDR3: TGTGCCAGCAGCTACGGGACAGCAGATACGCAGTATTTT. Protein sequence: CASSYGTADTQYF. This chain links TRBV7-2 with TRBJ2-3, with TRBD1 matching 7 bases. V lost 4 bases and J lost 4; bases outside the gene matches: 2. The CDR3 spans 13 residues. The germline V gene has CDR1 SGHTA and CDR2 FQGNSA.

This clone has more than one count but fewer than ten. The genes are TRBV7-8 and TRBJ2-6; D not certain. The CDR3 totals 15 residues. Trimming took off 2 bases at V and 0 bases at J, with 5 bases between the two ends. Germline CDR1 is SGHVS and CDR2 is FQNEAQ. In nucleotides, the CDR3 is TGTGCCAGCAGCTTATCGAGCTCTGGGGCCAACGTCCTGACTTTC. Amino acid sequence: CASSLSSSGANVLTF.

The V and J genes are TRBV30 and TRBJ2-3; TRBD2 agrees at 7 bases. V lost 2 bases, J lost 7 bases, and 12 bases stayed unmatched. The germline CDR1 and CDR2 sequences are GTSNPN and SVGIG (reference sequence). The CDR3 runs 15 residues. The chain's CDR3 is CAWSNQRGGVNTQYF. The CDR3 bases are TGTGCCTGGAGTAACCAGCGGGGCGGTGTGAATACGCAGTATTTT.

The chain recombines TRBV29-1 with TRBJ2-1, with unresolved D. Trimming pared 1 base from V and 0 bases from J, leaving 10 bases between. Germline V gene sequence: CDR1 SQVTM, CDR2 ANQGSEA. The CDR3 runs to 15 residues. The CDR3, as DNA: TGCAGCGTTGAAGGGGAACAGAGCTCCTACAATGAGCAGTTCTTC. Residues: CSVEGEQSSYNEQFF.

This chain joins TRBV30 and TRBJ1-1; tentative D call: TRBD1 (5 bases). The germline V and J ends were trimmed by 1 base and 10 bases, with 13 bases remaining between them. Germline V lookup: CDR1 GTSNPN, CDR2 SVGIG (reference sequence). This CDR3 is 12 amino acids long. The CDR3 DNA sequence: TGTGCCTGGAGTGAACGGGACGTCGGAGCTTTCTTT. Its protein product is CAWSERDVGAFF.